The rows below give T cell receptor beta chains drawn from one sample of a study of blood T cell repertoires in COVID-19. The table came from immunoSEQ multiplex PCR; TCRdb's copy has only in-frame clones and leaves some out. Among 150,000 to 180,000 clones listed, around 85% were seen once. The sample consisted of peripheral blood. These receptors all stem from a man aged 60-69 years with COVID-19, enrolled during active disease. Each CDR3 is given with its conserved first and last residue. A D gene is named only where the DNA matches it firmly. Expanded clones get a size class; other rows say once, few or many, or leave the size out.

>TRBV20-1|NA|NA|TRBJ1-1
CSARGGLEAFF
TGCAGTGCTAGGGGGGGGCTTGAAGCTTTCTTT
>TRBV6-2/TRBV6-3|TRBD1|NA|TRBJ1-5
CASSYRRDRGNQPQHF
TGTGCCAGCAGTTACCGCCGGGACAGGGGTAATCAGCCCCAGCATTTT
>TRBV14|NA|NA|TRBJ2-7
CASSQVPGGIGEQYF
TGTGCCAGCAGCCAAGTCCCAGGGGGGATCGGGGAGCAGTACTTC
>TRBV2|NA|once|TRBJ1-1
CASSAQGGPTEAFF
TGTGCCAGCAGTGCACAGGGAGGGCCCACTGAAGCTTTCTTT
>TRBV19|TRBD1|NA|TRBJ1-5
CASSHDRGRSYSNQPQHF
TGTGCCAGTAGCCACGACAGGGGGCGGTCGTATAGCAATCAGCCCCAGCATTTT
>TRBV30|TRBD1|NA|TRBJ1-3
CAWSGGLTGGSTIYF
TGTGCCTGGAGTGGGGGATTGACAGGGGGAAGTACCATATATTTT
>TRBV19|NA|NA|TRBJ1-2
CASRGEGRQDGYTF
TGTGCCAGCCGCGGGGAGGGGCGACAAGATGGCTACACCTTC
>TRBV20-1|TRBD1|NA|TRBJ1-1
CSARETGEAFF
TGCAGTGCTAGAGAGACAGGGGAGGCTTTCTTT
>TRBV13|NA|NA|TRBJ1-2
CASSTGLNYGYTF
TGTGCCAGCAGCACGGGACTCAACTATGGCTACACCTTC
>TRBV7-8|TRBD1|NA|TRBJ1-2
CASSLAPGGYGYTF
TGTGCCAGCAGCTTAGCCCCAGGGGGGTATGGCTACACCTTC
>TRBV6-6|TRBD1|NA|TRBJ1-2
CASSSTGLYGYTF
TGTGCCAGCAGCTCGACAGGGTTGTATGGCTACACCTTC
>TRBV27|TRBD1|NA|TRBJ2-7
CASSLHQPGQGYEQYF
TGTGCCAGCAGTTTACATCAGCCGGGACAGGGTTACGAGCAGTACTTC
>TRBV4-3|NA|NA|TRBJ1-6
CASSQDPGTNSPLHF
TGCGCCAGCAGCCAAGACCCAGGGACAAATTCACCCCTCCACTTT
>TRBV2|NA|NA|TRBJ1-1
CASSEARRAEAFF
TGTGCCAGCAGTGAAGCAAGGCGGGCTGAAGCTTTCTTT
>TRBV7-9|NA|NA|TRBJ1-4
CASSSQTGSEKLFF
TGTGCCAGCAGCTCCCAAACAGGGAGTGAAAAACTGTTTTTT